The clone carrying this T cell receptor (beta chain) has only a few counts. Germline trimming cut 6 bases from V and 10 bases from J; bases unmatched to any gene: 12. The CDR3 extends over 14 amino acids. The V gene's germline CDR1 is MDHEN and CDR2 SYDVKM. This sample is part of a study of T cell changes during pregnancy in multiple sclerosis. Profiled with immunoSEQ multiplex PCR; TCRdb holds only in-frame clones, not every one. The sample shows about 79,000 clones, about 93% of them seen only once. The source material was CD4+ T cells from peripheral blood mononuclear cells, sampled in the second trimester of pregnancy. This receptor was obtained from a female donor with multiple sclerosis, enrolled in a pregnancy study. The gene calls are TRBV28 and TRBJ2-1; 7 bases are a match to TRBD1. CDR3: CASRSDRSRNEQFF. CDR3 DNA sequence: TGTGCCAGCAGATCGGACAGGTCACGAAACGAGCAGTTCTTC.